This T cell receptor (beta chain) was identified during a study of T cell responses to AZD1222 COVID-19 vaccine. The CDR3 loop spans 11 amino acids. The V gene's germline CDR1 is MNHEY and CDR2 SVGAGI. V dropped 6 bases and J dropped 7 bases, with 9 bases sitting between them. Assay used: immunoSEQ multiplex PCR; TCRdb lists only in-frame clones, some missing. The repertoire holds fewer than 100,000 clones, with approximately 92% as singletons. This chain uses TRBV6-5 with TRBJ2-5; no reliable D call. This receptor was identified in an adult in good health. The input for sequencing was peripheral blood, taken on day 0 of AZD1222 vaccination. CDR3 sequence reads: CASSDLGTQYF. Written as DNA, the CDR3 is TGTGCCAGCAGCGATTTGGGGACCCAGTACTTC.